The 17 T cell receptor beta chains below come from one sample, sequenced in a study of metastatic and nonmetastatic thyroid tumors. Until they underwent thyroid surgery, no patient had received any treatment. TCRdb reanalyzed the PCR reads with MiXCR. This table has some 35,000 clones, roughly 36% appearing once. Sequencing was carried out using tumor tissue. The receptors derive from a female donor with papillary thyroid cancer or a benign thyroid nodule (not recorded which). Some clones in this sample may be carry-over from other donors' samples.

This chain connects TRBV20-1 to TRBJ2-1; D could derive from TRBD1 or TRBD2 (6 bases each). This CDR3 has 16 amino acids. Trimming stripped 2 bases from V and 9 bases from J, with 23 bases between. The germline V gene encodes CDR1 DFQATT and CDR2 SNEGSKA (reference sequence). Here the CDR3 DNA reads TGCAGTGCTAGATTCTCGAGGGGGGCAGTTGCGGGTGAGCAGTTCTTC. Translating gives CSARFSRGAVAGEQFF.

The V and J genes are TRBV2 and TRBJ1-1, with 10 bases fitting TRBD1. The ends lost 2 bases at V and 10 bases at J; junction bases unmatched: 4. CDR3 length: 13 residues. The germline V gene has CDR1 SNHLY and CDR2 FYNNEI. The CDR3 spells CASSELRTGGAFF. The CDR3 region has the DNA TGTGCCAGCAGTGAACTAAGGACAGGGGGAGCTTTCTTT.

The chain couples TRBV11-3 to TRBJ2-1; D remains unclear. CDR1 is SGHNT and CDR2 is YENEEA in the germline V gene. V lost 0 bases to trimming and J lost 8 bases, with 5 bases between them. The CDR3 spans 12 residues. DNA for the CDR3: TGTGCCAGCAGCTTAGATCGTTATGAGCAGTTCTTC. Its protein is CASSLDRYEQFF.

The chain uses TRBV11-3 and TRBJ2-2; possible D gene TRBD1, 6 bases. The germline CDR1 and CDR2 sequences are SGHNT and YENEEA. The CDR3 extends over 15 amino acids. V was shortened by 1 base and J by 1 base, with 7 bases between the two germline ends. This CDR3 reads CASSLGTVNTGELFF. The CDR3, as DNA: TGTGCCAGCAGCTTAGGGACAGTGAACACCGGGGAGCTGTTTTTT.

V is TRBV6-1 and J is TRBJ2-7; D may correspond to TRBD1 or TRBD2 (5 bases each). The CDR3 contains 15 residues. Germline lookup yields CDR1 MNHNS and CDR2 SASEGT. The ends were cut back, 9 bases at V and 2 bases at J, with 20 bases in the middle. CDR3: CARNITGPQTYEQYF. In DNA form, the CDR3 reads TGTGCCAGAAATATTACGGGACCTCAAACCTACGAGCAGTACTTC.

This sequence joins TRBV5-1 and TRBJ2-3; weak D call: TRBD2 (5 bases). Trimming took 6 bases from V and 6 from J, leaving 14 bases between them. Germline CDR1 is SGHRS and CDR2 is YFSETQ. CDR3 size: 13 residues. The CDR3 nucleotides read TGCGCCAGCACGCCGAATACGGGGGATACGCAGTATTTT. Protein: CASTPNTGDTQYF.

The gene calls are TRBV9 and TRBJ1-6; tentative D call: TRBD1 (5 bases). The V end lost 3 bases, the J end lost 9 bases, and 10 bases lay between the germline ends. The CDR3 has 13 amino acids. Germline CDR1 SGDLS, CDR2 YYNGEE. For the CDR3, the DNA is TGTGCCAGCAGCGGGCAGGGAGCTTCACCCCTCCACTTT. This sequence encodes CASSGQGASPLHF.

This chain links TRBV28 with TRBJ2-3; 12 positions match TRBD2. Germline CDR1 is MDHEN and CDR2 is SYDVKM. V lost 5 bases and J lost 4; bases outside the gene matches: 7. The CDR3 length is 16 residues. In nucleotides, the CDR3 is TGTGCCAGCAGTACCCGGACTAGCGGGATCCCAGATACGCAGTATTTT. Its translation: CASSTRTSGIPDTQYF.

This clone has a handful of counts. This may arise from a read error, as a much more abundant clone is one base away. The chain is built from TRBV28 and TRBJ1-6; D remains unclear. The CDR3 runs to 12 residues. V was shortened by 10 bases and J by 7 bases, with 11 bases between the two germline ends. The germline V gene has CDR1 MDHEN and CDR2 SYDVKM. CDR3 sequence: CAIDPWNSPLHF. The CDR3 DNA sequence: TGTGCCATCGACCCATGGAATTCACCCCTCCACTTT.

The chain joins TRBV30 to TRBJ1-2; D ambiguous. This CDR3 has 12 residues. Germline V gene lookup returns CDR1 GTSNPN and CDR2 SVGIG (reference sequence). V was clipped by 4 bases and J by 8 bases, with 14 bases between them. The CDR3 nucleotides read TGTGCCTGGACGCCGGGATACATAGGCTACACCTTC. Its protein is CAWTPGYIGYTF. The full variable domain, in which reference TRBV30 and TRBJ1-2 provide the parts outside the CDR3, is SQTIHQWPATLVQPVGSPLSLECTVEGTSNPNLYWYRQAAGRGLQLLFYSVGIGQISSEVPQNLSASRPQDRQFILSSKKLLLSDSGFYLCAWTPGYIGYTFGSGTRLTVV.

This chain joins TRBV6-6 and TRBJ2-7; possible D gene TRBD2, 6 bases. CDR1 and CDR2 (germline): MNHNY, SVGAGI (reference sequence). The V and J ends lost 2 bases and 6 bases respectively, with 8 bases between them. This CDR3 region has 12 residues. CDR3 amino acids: CASSYGGSEQYF. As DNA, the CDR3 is TGTGCCAGCAGTTACGGAGGGAGCGAGCAGTACTTC.

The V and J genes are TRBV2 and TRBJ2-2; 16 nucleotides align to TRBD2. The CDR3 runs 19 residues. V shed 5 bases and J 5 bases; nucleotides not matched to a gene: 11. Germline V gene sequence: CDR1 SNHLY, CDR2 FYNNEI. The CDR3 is CASSKTGTSGRVFTGELFF. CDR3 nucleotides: TGTGCCAGCAGTAAAACCGGGACTAGCGGGAGGGTTTTTACCGGGGAGCTGTTTTTT.

The CDR3 sequence: CASSTELAGGRNEQFF. CDR3 DNA: TGCGCCAGCAGCACGGAACTAGCGGGAGGCCGGAATGAGCAGTTCTTC. The gene calls are TRBV5-1 and TRBJ2-1; 12 bases map to TRBD2. Trimming at V came to 4 bases and at J to 7 bases, leaving 9 bases not matched to a gene. The CDR3 consists of 16 residues. Germline-derived CDR1 and CDR2 are SGHRS and YFSETQ.

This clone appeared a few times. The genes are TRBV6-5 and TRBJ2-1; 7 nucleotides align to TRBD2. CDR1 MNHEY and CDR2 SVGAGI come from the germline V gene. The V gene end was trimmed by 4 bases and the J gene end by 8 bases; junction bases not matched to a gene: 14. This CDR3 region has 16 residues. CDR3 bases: TGTGCCAGCAGTTCCCTAGCGGAAGATTCTTTCGATGAGCAGTTCTTC. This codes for CASSSLAEDSFDEQFF.

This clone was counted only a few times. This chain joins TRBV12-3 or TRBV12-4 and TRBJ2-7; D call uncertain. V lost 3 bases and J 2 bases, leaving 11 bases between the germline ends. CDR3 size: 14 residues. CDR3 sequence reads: CASSFRTRTYEQYF. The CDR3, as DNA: TGTGCCAGCAGTTTCCGCACGAGGACCTACGAGCAGTACTTC.

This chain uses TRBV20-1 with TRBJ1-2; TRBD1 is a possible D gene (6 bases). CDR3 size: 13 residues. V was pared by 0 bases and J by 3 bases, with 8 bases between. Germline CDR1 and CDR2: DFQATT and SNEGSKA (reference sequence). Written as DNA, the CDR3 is TGCAGTGCTAGAGATCAGGGGTACTATGGCTACACCTTC. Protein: CSARDQGYYGYTF.

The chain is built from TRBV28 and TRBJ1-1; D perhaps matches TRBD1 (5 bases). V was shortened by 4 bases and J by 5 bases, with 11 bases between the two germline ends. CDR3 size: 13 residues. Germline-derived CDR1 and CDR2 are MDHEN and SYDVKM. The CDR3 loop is CASSYPQGTEAFF. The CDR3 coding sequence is TGTGCCAGCAGTTACCCTCAGGGAACTGAAGCTTTCTTT. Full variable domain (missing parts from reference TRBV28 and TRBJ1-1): DVKVTQSSRYLVKRTGEKVFLECVQDMDHENMFWYRQDPGLGLRLIYFSYDVKMKEKGDIPEGYSVSREKKERFSLILESASTNQTSMYLCASSYPQGTEAFFGQGTRLTVV.